This T cell receptor beta chain is from a study of T cell responses to AZD1222 COVID-19 vaccine. Germline V gene data show CDR1 as LGHNA and CDR2 as YNFKEQ. V gave up 4 bases and J gave up 3 bases, with 15 bases separating them. CDR3 size: 15 residues. The table came from immunoSEQ multiplex PCR; TCRdb's copy has only in-frame clones and leaves some out. This table has some 150,000 clones, about 91% appearing once. The rearrangement uses TRBV4-2 and TRBJ1-1; D possibly corresponds to TRBD1 (6 bases). The sequencing here drew on peripheral blood, taken on day 0 of MenACWY control vaccination. This receptor was taken from an adult in good health. The CDR3 DNA reads TGTGCCAGCAGCCGGCCCGCGGGGGCGGACACTGAAGCTTTCTTT. It specifies CASSRPAGADTEAFF.